This T cell receptor (beta chain) was recovered during a study of blood T cells in healthy people across ages. Study findings and constraints: Fewer expanded clones and more diversity marked long-lived versus aged donors. Unknown donor CMV status possibly confounded expanded clonotype changes. Observed TCR beta diversity showed a strong correlation with the percentage of naive T cells as measured by flow cytometry.

Alongside a J-beta primer mix, a sample-barcoded 5' primer served in a second PCR lasting about 7 to 12 cycles. TCRdb called the 5' RACE reads again in MiXCR, with one record for every CDR3 protein. The sample shows around 1,800,000 distinct CDR3 sequences, approximately 40% of them seen only once. In regard to this clonotype: Its antigen is not identified.

Isolated PBMCs totaled at least 6.5 million in each sample. The V gene's germline CDR1 is MDHEN and CDR2 SYDVKM. The CDR3 length is 19 residues. V was clipped by 2 bases and J by 3 bases, with 25 bases between them. The rearrangement links TRBV28 to TRBJ1-2; weak D call: TRBD1 (6 bases). The clonotype was recovered from a human donor in good health. Sequences were obtained from blood. The CDR3 nucleotides read TGTGCCAGCAGTTTAGTGGGGGCGGGTTCACCATCCGTGGACTATGGCTACACCTTC. Translation: CASSLVGAGSPSVDYGYTF.